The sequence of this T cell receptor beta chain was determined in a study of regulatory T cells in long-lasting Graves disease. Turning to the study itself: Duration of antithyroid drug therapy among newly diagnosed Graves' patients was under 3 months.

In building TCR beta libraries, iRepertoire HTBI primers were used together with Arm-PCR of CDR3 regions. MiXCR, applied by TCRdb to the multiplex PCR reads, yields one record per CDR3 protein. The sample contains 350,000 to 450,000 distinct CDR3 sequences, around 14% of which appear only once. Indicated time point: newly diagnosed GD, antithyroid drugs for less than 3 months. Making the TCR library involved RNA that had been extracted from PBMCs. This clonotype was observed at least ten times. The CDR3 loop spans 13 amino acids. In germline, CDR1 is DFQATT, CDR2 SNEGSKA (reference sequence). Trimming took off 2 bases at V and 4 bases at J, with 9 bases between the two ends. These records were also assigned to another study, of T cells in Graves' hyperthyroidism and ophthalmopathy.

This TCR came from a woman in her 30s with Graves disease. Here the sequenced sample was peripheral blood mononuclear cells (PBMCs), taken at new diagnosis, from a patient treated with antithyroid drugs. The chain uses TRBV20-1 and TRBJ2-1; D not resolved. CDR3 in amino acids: CSARNQEYNEQFF. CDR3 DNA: TGCAGTGCTAGAAACCAGGAGTACAATGAGCAGTTCTTC.